The rows below give T cell receptor beta chains drawn from one sample of a study of T cell responses to AZD1222 COVID-19 vaccine. Sequenced by immunoSEQ multiplex PCR; TCRdb stores in-frame clones only, minus some. Among tens of thousands of clones, roughly nine tenths were seen once, and the ten largest hold about 7%. The sequencing used peripheral blood, collected on day 0 of AZD1222 vaccination. The receptor source for this set is an adult in good health. Each CDR3 is given with its conserved first and last residue. D genes are given only for firm matches. Only part of the rows carry a size: once, few, many, or a class if the clone is expanded.

CASSLGTSAYEQYF	TGCGCCAGCAGCCTCGGGACTAGCGCGTACGAGCAGTACTTC	TRBD2	TRBV5-1	TRBJ2-7	.
CASGLNDRSSPLHF	TGTGCTAGTGGTTTGAACGACAGGAGTTCACCCCTCCACTTT	.	TRBV12-5	TRBJ1-6	few
CASSYEQGAEQYF	TGTGCCAGCAGTTACGAGCAGGGCGCCGAGCAGTACTTC	.	TRBV6-5	TRBJ2-7	.
CASSHLGQTGLYGYTF	TGTGCCAGCAGCCACTTGGGCCAGACAGGCCTCTATGGCTACACCTTC	.	TRBV14	TRBJ1-2	.
CASSLQGSANYGYTF	TGTGCCAGCAGTTTACAGGGATCCGCTAACTATGGCTACACCTTC	.	TRBV6-6	TRBJ1-2	.
CASIVYNEQFF	TGTGCCAGCATCGTTTACAATGAGCAGTTCTTC	.	TRBV12-3/TRBV12-4	TRBJ2-1	.
CASTSRTSGRNEQFF	TGTGCCAGCACCTCAAGGACTAGCGGGAGGAATGAGCAGTTCTTC	TRBD2	TRBV9	TRBJ2-1	.
CASSGTGAGHEQFF	TGCGCCAGCAGTGGGACAGGGGCTGGGCATGAGCAGTTCTTC	TRBD1	TRBV10-1	TRBJ2-1	.
CASSYQDPGQPQHF	TGTGCCAGCAGCTATCAGGACCCCGGTCAGCCCCAGCATTTT	.	TRBV5-5	TRBJ1-5	.
CASSGVTDTQYF	TGTGCCAGCAGTGGGGTGACAGATACGCAGTATTTT	.	TRBV7-9	TRBJ2-3	.
CAINDRFGNTIYF	TGTGCCATCAACGACAGGTTTGGAAACACCATATATTTT	.	TRBV10-3	TRBJ1-3	.
CSVVVDEQYF	TGCAGTGTCGTAGTGGACGAGCAGTACTTC	.	TRBV20-1	TRBJ2-7	.
CASSGGQATDTQYF	TGTGCCAGCAGTGGGGGACAGGCGACAGATACGCAGTATTTT	TRBD1	TRBV6-2/TRBV6-3	TRBJ2-3	few
CASPKEQGPYGYTF	TGTGCCAGTCCGAAGGAGCAGGGCCCCTATGGCTACACCTTC	.	TRBV27	TRBJ1-2	.
CASSFSSGRNTQYF	TGTGCCAGCAGCTTCTCTTCAGGGAGGAATACGCAGTATTTT	.	TRBV7-8	TRBJ2-3	.
CASSPRLGDYGYTF	TGCGCCAGCAGCCCAAGGTTAGGGGACTATGGCTACACCTTC	.	TRBV5-1	TRBJ1-2	.
CASSVGTANEQFF	TGTGCCAGCAGTGTGGGGACAGCTAATGAGCAGTTCTTC	TRBD1	TRBV12-3/TRBV12-4	TRBJ2-1	.
CASHSGSYTEAFF	TGTGCCAGCCATTCGGGCAGCTACACTGAAGCTTTCTTT	.	TRBV28	TRBJ1-1	few
CASRGTGVYEQFF	TGTGCCAGCAGAGGGACAGGGGTCTATGAGCAGTTCTTC	TRBD1	TRBV28	TRBJ2-1	.
CASSVDTSIDEQYF	TGTGCCAGCAGCGTAGATACTAGTATCGACGAGCAGTACTTC	.	TRBV9	TRBJ2-7	.
CASSLAGGPYEQYF	TGTGCCAGCAGTTTAGCTGGCGGTCCCTACGAGCAGTACTTC	.	TRBV28	TRBJ2-7	.
CASSETRGPSLNQPQHF	TGCGCCAGCAGTGAGACAAGGGGGCCTTCACTCAATCAGCCCCAGCATTTT	TRBD1	TRBV10-2	TRBJ1-5	once
CASSVGVAGELFF	TGTGCCAGCAGCGTGGGGGTTGCCGGGGAGCTGTTTTTT	.	TRBV9	TRBJ2-2	.
CASSEGGSTDTQYF	TGCGCCAGCAGTGAAGGGGGGAGCACAGATACGCAGTATTTT	.	TRBV10-1	TRBJ2-3	.
CASSYVGVSNTEAFF	TGTGCCAGCAGTTATGTCGGGGTTTCGAACACTGAAGCTTTCTTT	.	TRBV6-5	TRBJ1-1	.
CASSLEGGRDLPLEQFF	TGCGCCAGCAGCTTGGAAGGTGGGAGAGACCTCCCACTTGAGCAGTTCTTC	.	TRBV5-1	TRBJ2-1	.
CASSTGGPSYNEQFF	TGTGCCAGTAGCACAGGGGGCCCTTCCTACAATGAGCAGTTCTTC	TRBD1	TRBV19	TRBJ2-1	.
CASSQDRSGDSYEQYF	TGTGCCAGCAGCCAAGATAGGTCAGGGGACAGCTACGAGCAGTACTTC	TRBD1	TRBV3-1/TRBV3-2	TRBJ2-7	.
CASSEIESEGYEQYF	TGTGCCAGCAGTGAAATCGAGTCGGAGGGCTACGAGCAGTACTTC	.	TRBV6-1	TRBJ2-7	.
CASSVGRETQYF	TGTGCCAGCAGTGTGGGCCGGGAGACCCAGTACTTC	.	TRBV12-3/TRBV12-4	TRBJ2-5	.
CASSPFLAGAKYEQYF	TGTGCCAGCAGCCCCTTTCTAGCGGGAGCAAAGTACGAGCAGTACTTC	TRBD2	TRBV5-6	TRBJ2-7	.
CASSLWTGGYGSYNEQFF	TGTGCCAGCAGCCTCTGGACGGGGGGCTATGGGTCCTACAATGAGCAGTTCTTC	.	TRBV21-1	TRBJ2-1	few
CASSLVQLNYGYTF	TGTGCCAGCAGCTTAGTACAGCTTAACTATGGCTACACCTTC	.	TRBV7-2	TRBJ1-2	few
CASSSSSKPGDRGLYEQYF	TGTGCCAGCAGTTCTTCCTCCAAGCCGGGGGACAGGGGGCTTTACGAGCAGTACTTC	TRBD1	TRBV27	TRBJ2-7	.
CASRGDSYTDTQYF	TGCGCCAGCAGAGGGGACTCCTACACAGATACGCAGTATTTT	.	TRBV10-1	TRBJ2-3	.
CAWSVQGGPGNTIYF	TGTGCCTGGAGTGTACAAGGCGGGCCTGGAAACACCATATATTTT	.	TRBV30	TRBJ1-3	.
CASTLAGVSREQFF	TGCGCCAGCACGCTAGCGGGAGTCTCACGCGAGCAGTTCTTC	TRBD2	TRBV10-2	TRBJ2-1	.
CASSFTGGDSPLHF	TGTGCCAGCAGCTTCACAGGGGGCGATTCACCCCTCCACTTT	TRBD1	TRBV7-2	TRBJ1-6	.
CASSLVGGSPLHF	TGTGCCAGCAGCTTGGTCGGGGGTTCACCCCTCCACTTT	.	TRBV7-9	TRBJ1-6	.
CASSVDEKETQYF	TGTGCCAGTAGTGTAGACGAGAAAGAGACCCAGTACTTC	.	TRBV19	TRBJ2-5	.
CASSVASTVNTGELFF	TGTGCCAGCAGCGTGGCCTCGACAGTCAACACCGGGGAGCTGTTTTTT	.	TRBV9	TRBJ2-2	once
CAISEGQGGYEQYF	TGTGCCATCAGTGAGGGACAGGGAGGCTACGAGCAGTACTTC	TRBD1	TRBV10-3	TRBJ2-7	.